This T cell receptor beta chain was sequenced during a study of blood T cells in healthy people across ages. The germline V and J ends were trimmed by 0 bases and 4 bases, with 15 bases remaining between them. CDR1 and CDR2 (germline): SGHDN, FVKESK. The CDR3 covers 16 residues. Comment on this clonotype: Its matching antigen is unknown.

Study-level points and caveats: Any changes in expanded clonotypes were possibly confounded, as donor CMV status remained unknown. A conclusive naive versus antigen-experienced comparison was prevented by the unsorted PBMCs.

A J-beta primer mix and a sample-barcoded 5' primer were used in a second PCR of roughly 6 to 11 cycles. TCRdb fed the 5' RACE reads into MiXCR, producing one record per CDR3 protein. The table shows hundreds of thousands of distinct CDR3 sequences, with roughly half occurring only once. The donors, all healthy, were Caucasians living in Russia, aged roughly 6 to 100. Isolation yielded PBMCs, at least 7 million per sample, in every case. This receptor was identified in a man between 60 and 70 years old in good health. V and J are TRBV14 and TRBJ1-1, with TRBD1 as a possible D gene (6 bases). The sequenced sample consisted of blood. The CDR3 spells CASSQDLGGLGTEAFF. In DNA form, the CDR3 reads TGTGCCAGCAGCCAAGATCTTGGGGGGCTTGGCACTGAAGCTTTCTTT.